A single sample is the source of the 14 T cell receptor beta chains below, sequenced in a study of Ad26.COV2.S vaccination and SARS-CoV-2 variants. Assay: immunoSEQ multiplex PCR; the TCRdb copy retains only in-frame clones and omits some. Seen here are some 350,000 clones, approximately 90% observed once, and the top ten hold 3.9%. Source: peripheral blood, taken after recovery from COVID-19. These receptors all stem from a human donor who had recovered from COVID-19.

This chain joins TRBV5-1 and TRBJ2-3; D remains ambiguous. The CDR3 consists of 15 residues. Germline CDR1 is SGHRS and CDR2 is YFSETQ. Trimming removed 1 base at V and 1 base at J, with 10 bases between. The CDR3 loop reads CASSLSPTRTDTQYF. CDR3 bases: TGCGCCAGCAGCTTGTCCCCGACGCGCACAGATACGCAGTATTTT.

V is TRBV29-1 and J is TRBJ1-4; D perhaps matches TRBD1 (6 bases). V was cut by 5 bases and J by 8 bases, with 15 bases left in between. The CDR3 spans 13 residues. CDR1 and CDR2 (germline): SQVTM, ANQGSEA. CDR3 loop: CSVRTGKGEKLFF. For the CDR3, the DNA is TGCAGCGTTCGAACAGGGAAGGGAGAAAAACTGTTTTTT.

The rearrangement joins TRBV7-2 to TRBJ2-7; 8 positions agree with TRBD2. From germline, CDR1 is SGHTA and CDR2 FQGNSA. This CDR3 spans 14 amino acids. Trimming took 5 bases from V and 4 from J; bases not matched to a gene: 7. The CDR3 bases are TGTGCCAGCAGCCCCTCACGCGGGGGGTACGAGCAGTACTTC. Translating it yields CASSPSRGGYEQYF.

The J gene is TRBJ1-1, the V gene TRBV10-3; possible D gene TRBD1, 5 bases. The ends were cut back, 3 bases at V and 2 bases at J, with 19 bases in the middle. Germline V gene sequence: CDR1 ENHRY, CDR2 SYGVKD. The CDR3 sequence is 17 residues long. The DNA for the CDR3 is TGTGCCATCAGTGACACCCGGGTGCAGGGCTATAACACTGAAGCTTTCTTT. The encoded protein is CAISDTRVQGYNTEAFF.

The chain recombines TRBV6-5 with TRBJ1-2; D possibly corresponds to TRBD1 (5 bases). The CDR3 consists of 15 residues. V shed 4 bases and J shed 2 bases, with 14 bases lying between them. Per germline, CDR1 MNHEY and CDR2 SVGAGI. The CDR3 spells CASSFAGRSNYGYTF. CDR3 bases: TGTGCCAGCAGTTTCGCGGGACGGTCGAACTATGGCTACACCTTC.

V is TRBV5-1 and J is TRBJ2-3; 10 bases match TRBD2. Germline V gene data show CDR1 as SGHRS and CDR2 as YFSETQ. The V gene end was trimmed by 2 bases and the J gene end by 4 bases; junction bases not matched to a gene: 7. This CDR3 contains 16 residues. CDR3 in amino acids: CASSLPSGGGPDTQYF. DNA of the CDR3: TGCGCCAGCAGCTTACCAAGCGGGGGGGGCCCAGATACGCAGTATTTT.

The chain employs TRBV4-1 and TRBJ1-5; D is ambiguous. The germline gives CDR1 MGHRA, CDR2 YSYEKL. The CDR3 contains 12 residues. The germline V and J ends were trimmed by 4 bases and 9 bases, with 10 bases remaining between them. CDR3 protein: CASSPPLGPQHF. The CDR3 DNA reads TGCGCCAGCAGCCCCCCCTTAGGGCCCCAGCATTTT.

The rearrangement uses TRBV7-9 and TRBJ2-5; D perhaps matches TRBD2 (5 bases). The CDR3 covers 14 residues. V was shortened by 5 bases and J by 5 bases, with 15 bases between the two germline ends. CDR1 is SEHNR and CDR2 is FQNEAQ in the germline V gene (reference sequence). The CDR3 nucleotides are TGTGCCAGCAGCCCAACTAGAACGGGTGAGACCCAGTACTTC. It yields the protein CASSPTRTGETQYF.

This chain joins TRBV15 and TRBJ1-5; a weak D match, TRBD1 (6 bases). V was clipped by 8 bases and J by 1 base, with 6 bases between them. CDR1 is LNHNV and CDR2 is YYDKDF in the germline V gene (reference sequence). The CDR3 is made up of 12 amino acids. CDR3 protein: CATQGSNQPQHF. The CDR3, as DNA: TGTGCCACCCAGGGGAGCAATCAGCCCCAGCATTTT. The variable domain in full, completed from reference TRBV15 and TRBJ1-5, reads DAMVIQNPRYQVTQFGKPVTLSCSQTLNHNVMYWYQQKSSQAPKLLFHYYDKDFNNEADTPDNFQSRRPNTSFCFLDIRSPGLGDTAMYLCATQGSNQPQHFGDGTRLSIL.

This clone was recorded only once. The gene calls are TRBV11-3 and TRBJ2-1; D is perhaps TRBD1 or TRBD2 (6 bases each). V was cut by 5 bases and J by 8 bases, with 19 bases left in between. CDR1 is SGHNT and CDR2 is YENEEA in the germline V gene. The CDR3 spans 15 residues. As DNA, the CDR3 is TGTGCCAGCAGCAAGGAAGGGGGGCATGGAGATGAGCAGTTCTTC. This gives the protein CASSKEGGHGDEQFF.

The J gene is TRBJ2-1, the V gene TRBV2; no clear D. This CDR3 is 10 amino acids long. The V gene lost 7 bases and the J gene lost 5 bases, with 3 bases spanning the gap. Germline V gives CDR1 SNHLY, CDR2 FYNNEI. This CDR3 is CASTHNEQFF. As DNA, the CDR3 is TGTGCCAGCACCCACAATGAGCAGTTCTTC.

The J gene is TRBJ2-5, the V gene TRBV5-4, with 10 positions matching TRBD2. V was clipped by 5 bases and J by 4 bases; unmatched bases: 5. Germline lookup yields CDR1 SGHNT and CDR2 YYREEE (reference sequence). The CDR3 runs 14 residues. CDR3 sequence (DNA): TGTGCCAGCAGTCCTTCTAGCGGGGGAGAGACCCAGTACTTC. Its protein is CASSPSSGGETQYF.

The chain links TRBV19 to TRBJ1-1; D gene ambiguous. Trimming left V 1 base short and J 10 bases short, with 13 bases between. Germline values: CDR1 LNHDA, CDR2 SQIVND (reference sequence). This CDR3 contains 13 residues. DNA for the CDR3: TGTGCCAGTAGTATAGTTGGAGGGTTTACAGCTTTCTTT. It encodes CASSIVGGFTAFF.

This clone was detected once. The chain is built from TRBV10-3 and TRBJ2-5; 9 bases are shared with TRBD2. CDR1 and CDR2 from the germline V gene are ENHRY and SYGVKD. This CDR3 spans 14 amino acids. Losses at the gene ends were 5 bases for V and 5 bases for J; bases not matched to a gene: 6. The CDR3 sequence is CAISQRGAEETQYF. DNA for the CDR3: TGTGCCATCAGTCAGCGGGGGGCCGAGGAGACCCAGTACTTC.